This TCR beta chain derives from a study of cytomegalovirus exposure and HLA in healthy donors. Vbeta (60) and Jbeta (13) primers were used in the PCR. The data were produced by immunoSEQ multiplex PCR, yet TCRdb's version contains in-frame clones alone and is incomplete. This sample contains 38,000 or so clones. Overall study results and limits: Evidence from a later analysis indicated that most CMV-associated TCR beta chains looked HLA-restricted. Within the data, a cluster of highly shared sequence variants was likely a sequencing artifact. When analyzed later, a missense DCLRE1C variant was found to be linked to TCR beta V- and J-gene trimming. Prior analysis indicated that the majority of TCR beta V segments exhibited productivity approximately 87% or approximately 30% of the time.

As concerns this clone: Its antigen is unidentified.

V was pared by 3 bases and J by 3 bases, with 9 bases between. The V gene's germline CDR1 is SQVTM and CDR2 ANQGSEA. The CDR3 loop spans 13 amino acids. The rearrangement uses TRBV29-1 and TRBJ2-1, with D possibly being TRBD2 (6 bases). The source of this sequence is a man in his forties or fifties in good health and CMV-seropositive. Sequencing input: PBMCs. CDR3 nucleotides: TGCAGCGTTGAGGTGACTAGCTACAATGAGCAGTTCTTC. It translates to CSVEVTSYNEQFF.